Listed below are T cell receptor beta chains from one sample, sequenced in a study of vaccination effects on CD4 cells after COVID-19. These receptors have no identified antigens. The assay was immunoSEQ multiplex PCR, and TCRdb's table has in-frame clones only and misses some. The sample lists tens of thousands of clones, approximately 81% seen once, with more than 1% in the top ten. The sequenced sample was CD4+ T cells from PBMCs cultured with HCoV-229E spike peptides, obtained after COVID-19 vaccination. These receptors were obtained from a human donor who received a COVID-19 vaccine. Each CDR3 is given with its conserved first and last residue. Each record gives: J gene, D gene, V gene, clone size, CDR3 protein, CDR3 DNA. A D gene is named only where the DNA matches it firmly. A clone size is listed for some rows: how often the clone was seen (once, few, many), or a class if it is expanded.

TRBJ1-2 | - | TRBV21-1 | - | CASSLGQGMEGYTF | TGTGCCAGCAGCTTGGGACAGGGGATGGAGGGCTACACCTTC
TRBJ1-1 | TRBD1 | TRBV7-9 | - | CASSRTGTGGRTEAFF | TGTGCCAGCAGCCGGACCGGGACAGGGGGAAGAACTGAAGCTTTCTTT
TRBJ1-2 | TRBD1 | TRBV9 | - | CASSVALGTGDRYGYTF | TGTGCCAGCAGCGTAGCTCTGGGGACAGGGGATCGCTATGGCTACACCTTC
TRBJ1-2 | - | TRBV18 | - | CASSPRAGDDHTF | TGTGCCAGCTCACCACGGGCAGGGGATGACCACACCTTC
TRBJ2-1 | TRBD2 | TRBV9 | - | CASSAGDVAGNYNEQFF | TGTGCCAGCAGCGCAGGGGACGTAGCGGGAAACTACAATGAGCAGTTCTTC
TRBJ1-6 | TRBD1 | TRBV30 | few | CAWNRDRGYSPLHF | TGTGCCTGGAACCGAGACAGGGGCTATTCACCCCTCCACTTT
TRBJ2-1 | - | TRBV5-1 | - | CASSWRPYNEQFF | TGCGCCAGCAGCTGGCGGCCTTACAATGAGCAGTTCTTC
TRBJ2-2 | TRBD2 | TRBV6-6 | - | CASSLVLAGENTGELFF | TGTGCCAGCAGTCTCGTATTAGCGGGGGAGAACACCGGGGAGCTGTTTTTT
TRBJ1-6 | - | TRBV6-2/TRBV6-3 | - | CASNPAGSNSPLHF | TGTGCCAGCAACCCCGCGGGTTCGAATTCACCCCTCCACTTT
TRBJ1-2 | - | TRBV5-1 | - | CASSITQDGYTF | TGCGCCAGCAGCATTACACAGGATGGCTACACCTTC
TRBJ1-5 | - | TRBV6-5 | - | CASRPGPLNQPQHF | TGTGCCAGCAGACCAGGACCGCTCAATCAGCCCCAGCATTTT
TRBJ2-3 | - | TRBV5-6 | - | CASNSGGPTDTQYF | TGTGCCAGCAATTCCGGGGGACCCACAGATACGCAGTATTTT
TRBJ2-3 | TRBD1 | TRBV30 | - | CAWSTRGLDTQYF | TGTGCCTGGAGTACCAGGGGGTTGGATACGCAGTATTTT
TRBJ1-2 | - | TRBV25-1 | few | CASSVSGALNYGYTF | TGTGCCAGCAGTGTTTCGGGGGCGCTTAACTATGGCTACACCTTC
TRBJ2-1 | TRBD2 | TRBV2 | - | CAGGGPRGNEQFF | TGTGCCGGGGGGGGACCACGGGGCAATGAGCAGTTCTTC
TRBJ1-2 | - | TRBV24-1 | - | CATSDSLSGDGGYGYTF | TGTGCCACCAGTGATTCCCTCTCAGGGGACGGGGGATATGGCTACACCTTC
TRBJ1-5 | - | TRBV3-1/TRBV3-2 | - | CASSQSLVRQPQHF | TGTGCCAGCAGCCAATCTTTGGTTCGACAGCCCCAGCATTTT
TRBJ1-1 | TRBD1 | TRBV5-1 | - | CASRRGHDRAGFTEAFF | TGCGCCAGCAGAAGGGGCCATGACAGGGCCGGTTTCACTGAAGCTTTCTTT
TRBJ1-1 | - | TRBV4-3 | few | CASSQDSPLEAFF | TGCGCCAGCAGCCAAGACAGCCCGCTTGAAGCTTTCTTT
TRBJ1-5 | - | TRBV2 | once | CASSGPISNQPQHF | TGTGCCAGCAGTGGACCCATTAGCAATCAGCCCCAGCATTTT
TRBJ2-2 | - | TRBV5-6 | - | CASRGRGRNTGELFF | TGTGCCAGCAGGGGGAGGGGGCGGAACACCGGGGAGCTGTTTTTT
TRBJ1-4 | - | TRBV5-5 | - | CASYSGGARRMNEKLFF | TGTGCCAGCTATTCTGGGGGGGCGAGGAGGATGAATGAAAAACTGTTTTTT
TRBJ1-6 | TRBD1 | TRBV30 | - | CAWSRRQGNSPLHF | TGTGCCTGGAGTCGGCGACAGGGGAATTCACCCCTCCACTTT